Presented here are 20 T cell receptor beta chains from one specimen sequenced in a study of control samples from healthy donors and cancer patients. Clones were sequenced by immunoSEQ multiplex PCR, and TCRdb holds only the in-frame ones, with some missing. The repertoire consists of almost 95,000 clones, with approximately 90% occurring once and the leading ten covering over 3%. The specimen was blood. The receptor set was obtained from a woman aged 18-29 years in good health.

The rearrangement uses TRBV4-1 and TRBJ1-5, with 10 nucleotides matching TRBD1. This CDR3 is built from 16 residues. Germline values: CDR1 MGHRA, CDR2 YSYEKL. The junction had 6 bases not matched to a gene; V was cut back by 5 bases and J by 2 bases. CDR3 coding DNA: TGCGCCAGCAGCGGGACAGGGGTGTGGGGCAATCAGCCCCAGCATTTT. Encoded protein: CASSGTGVWGNQPQHF.

The chain recombines TRBV7-3 with TRBJ2-5; 11 nucleotides match TRBD2. Germline V gene sequence: CDR1 SGHTA, CDR2 FQGTGA. The CDR3 extends over 16 amino acids. V shed 5 bases and J 4 bases; nucleotides not matched to a gene: 9. The chain's CDR3 is CASSPGSGGARETQYF. CDR3 DNA sequence: TGTGCCAGCAGCCCCGGTAGCGGGGGGGCCAGAGAGACCCAGTACTTC.

The chain links TRBV5-1 to TRBJ1-2, with D unclear. Trimming stripped 0 bases from V and 0 bases from J, with 12 bases between. CDR1 is SGHRS, CDR2 YFSETQ, per germline. The CDR3 length is 16 residues. CDR3 loop: CASSLVESQANYGYTF. The CDR3 bases are TGCGCCAGCAGCTTGGTAGAGAGTCAAGCTAACTATGGCTACACCTTC.

The chain recombines TRBV9 with TRBJ1-1; D call uncertain. Trimming took 5 bases from V and 0 from J, leaving 20 bases between them. Germline CDR1 SGDLS, CDR2 YYNGEE. The CDR3 extends over 17 amino acids. The CDR3 nucleotides are TGTGCCAGCAGTCAGTCCGGAGGCGGATCAATGAACACTGAAGCTTTCTTT. Translating gives CASSQSGGGSMNTEAFF.

The chain has TRBV20-1 and TRBJ1-2; TRBD1 is a possible D gene (6 bases). The CDR3 is 11 amino acids. Germline V gives CDR1 DFQATT, CDR2 SNEGSKA (reference sequence). Trimming removed 5 bases at V and 8 bases at J, with 12 bases between. CDR3 in amino acids: CSADYRDGYTF. Here the CDR3 DNA reads TGCAGTGCTGATTACAGGGACGGCTACACCTTC.

V usage is TRBV10-3 and J usage is TRBJ1-1; D not certain. CDR1 ENHRY and CDR2 SYGVKD come from the germline V gene. The CDR3 consists of 15 residues. V was cut by 0 bases and J by 2 bases, with 10 bases left in between. The CDR3 spells CAISESAVANTEAFF. The CDR3 DNA follows: TGTGCCATCAGTGAGTCCGCGGTGGCTAACACTGAAGCTTTCTTT.

The chain combines TRBV10-3 with TRBJ2-7; TRBD1 matches 7 bases. Germline CDR1 ENHRY, CDR2 SYGVKD. CDR3 length: 13 amino acids. V trimming: 10 bases; J trimming: 2 bases; junction bases outside the gene matches: 8. The CDR3 is CANPRTGPYEQYF. CDR3 nucleotide sequence: TGTGCCAATCCGAGGACAGGACCCTACGAGCAGTACTTC.

The chain joins TRBV25-1 to TRBJ2-7, with D perhaps matching TRBD1 (6 bases). Between the trimmed V and J ends, which lost 3 bases and 6 bases, there was a span of 21 bases. The CDR3 loop spans 16 amino acids. The germline V gene has CDR1 MGHDK and CDR2 SYGVNS. The DNA for the CDR3 is TGTGCCAGCAGTGACCCTACTTCAGGGGTTTCGGGCGAGCAGTACTTC. Amino acid sequence: CASSDPTSGVSGEQYF.

The chain has TRBV27 and TRBJ1-1; D possibly corresponds to TRBD1 (6 bases). V was cut by 10 bases and J by 1 base, with 22 bases left in between. The CDR3 length is 16 residues. The germline CDR1 and CDR2 sequences are MNHEY and SMNVEV (reference sequence). CDR3 protein: CANPNPGEEKNTEAFF. The CDR3 DNA reads TGTGCCAACCCGAATCCAGGGGAGGAGAAGAACACTGAAGCTTTCTTT.

V is TRBV6-2 or TRBV6-3 and J is TRBJ1-1; D remains ambiguous. Germline V gives CDR1 MNHEY, CDR2 SVGEGT. Trimming took 5 bases from V and 1 from J, leaving 8 bases between them. The CDR3 is 13 amino acids. CDR3 in DNA: TGTGCCAGCAGTCCACGGGAGAACACTGAAGCTTTCTTT. Encoded protein: CASSPRENTEAFF.

The chain employs TRBV9 and TRBJ1-2; D unresolved. V was trimmed by 3 bases and J by 5 bases, leaving 8 bases between them. Germline values: CDR1 SGDLS, CDR2 YYNGEE. The CDR3 extends over 12 amino acids. CDR3 bases: TGTGCCAGCAGCGCTAGTGAATATGGCTACACCTTC. Translation: CASSASEYGYTF.

The V and J genes are TRBV6-4 and TRBJ1-1, with a weak D call TRBD1 (6 bases). Per the germline V gene, CDR1 is MRHNA and CDR2 is SNTAGT. Trimming cost V 5 bases and J 0 bases, with 13 bases left between them. This CDR3 is built from 15 residues. CDR3 residues: CASSSDSLMNTEAFF. In nucleotides, the CDR3 is TGTGCCAGCAGTTCGGACAGCCTAATGAACACTGAAGCTTTCTTT.

This rearrangement joins TRBV5-6 to TRBJ2-5, with D possibly being TRBD1 (5 bases). CDR3 length: 15 amino acids. Germline CDR1 reads SGHDT; CDR2 reads YYEEEE. V lost 4 bases, J lost 4 bases, and 17 bases lay in between. This chain's CDR3 is CASSQAGLASETQYF. The DNA for the CDR3 is TGTGCCAGCAGCCAAGCAGGGTTAGCTTCAGAGACCCAGTACTTC.

This clone was found once. This sequence joins TRBV2 and TRBJ1-6; TRBD1 matches 7 bases. The V and J ends lost 6 bases and 6 bases, in that order; junction bases with no gene match: 8. The CDR3 spans 15 residues. The germline CDR1 and CDR2 sequences are SNHLY and FYNNEI. DNA for the CDR3: TGTGCCAGCAGAGTCCGGGACAGCTTTAATTCACCCCTCCACTTT. Protein: CASRVRDSFNSPLHF.

This clone was observed once. The chain links TRBV5-4 to TRBJ2-6, with D possibly being TRBD2 (6 bases). Trimming shortened V by 1 base and J by 4 bases, and 21 bases separated the two germline ends. CDR1 and CDR2 from the germline V gene are SGHNT and YYREEE (reference sequence). The CDR3 consists of 19 residues. In DNA, the CDR3 is TGTGCCAGCAGCTTGATTCTTACGATCGGGGGAGAAGGGGCCAACGTCCTGACTTTC. This sequence encodes CASSLILTIGGEGANVLTF.

The V gene is TRBV6-5, the J gene TRBJ1-1; D is ambiguous. CDR1 is MNHEY and CDR2 is SVGAGI in the germline V gene. V was pared by 5 bases and J by 4 bases, with 14 bases between. The CDR3 is made up of 14 amino acids. CDR3 DNA: TGTGCCAGCAGTCCTGACCCGGACCCCACTGAAGCTTTCTTT. It encodes CASSPDPDPTEAFF.

This clone was seen a handful of times. The chain has TRBV4-1 and TRBJ2-7; D gene ambiguous. The CDR3 has 15 amino acids. CDR1 is MGHRA, CDR2 YSYEKL, per germline. V gave up 0 bases and J gave up 7 bases, with 16 bases separating them. CDR3 sequence: CASSQEFSAGREQYF. CDR3 bases: TGCGCCAGCAGCCAAGAGTTCAGCGCAGGTCGGGAGCAGTACTTC.

The CDR3 DNA follows: TGTGCCAGCAGTAAACAGGGGGACTATGGCTACACCTTC. Encoded protein: CASSKQGDYGYTF. The V and J genes are TRBV6-5 and TRBJ1-2; 8 bases are shared with TRBD1. With V trimmed by 5 bases and J by 3 bases, 2 bases remained unmatched. Germline V gene data show CDR1 as MNHEY and CDR2 as SVGAGI. The CDR3 has 13 residues.

Of note for this clone: At one end the junction does not follow the germline gene, possibly because of a read error. The chain recombines TRBV6-1 with TRBJ1-2; no reliable D call. Per the germline V gene, CDR1 is MNHNS and CDR2 is SASEGT. This CDR3 has 14 amino acids. The CDR3 DNA reads as TGTGCCAACAGTGACGAGACCCGAATCTATGGCTACACCTTC. This sequence encodes CANSDETRIYGYTF.

This clone was detected only once. The chain joins TRBV7-9 to TRBJ1-4; no reliable D call. CDR3 length equals 13 residues. In germline, CDR1 is SEHNR, CDR2 FQNEAQ (reference sequence). V dropped 0 bases and J dropped 7 bases, with 6 bases sitting between them. This chain's CDR3 is CASSLAGSEKLFF. The CDR3 nucleotides read TGTGCCAGCAGCTTAGCAGGGAGTGAAAAACTGTTTTTT.